A single sample is the source of the 15 T cell receptor beta chains below, sequenced in a study of shared clonotypes between healthy human individuals. Profiled with immunoSEQ multiplex PCR; TCRdb holds only in-frame clones, not every one. This sample has about 1 million clones; approximately 68% occur once, and the top ten carry over 1.3%. Sequencing was carried out using memory CD4+ T cells sorted from blood. The sample's subset: CD45RA-negative fraction. Receptor source: a man aged 18 to 35 in good health.

The chain joins TRBV4-3 to TRBJ2-2; the match to TRBD2 covers 8 bases. The CDR3 is 16 amino acids. The germline V gene encodes CDR1 LGHNA and CDR2 YSLEER. The J segment lost 4 bases and the V segment lost 0 bases, leaving 4 bases of the junction unmatched. The CDR3 DNA sequence: TGCGCCAGCAGCCAAGACACGCTAGCGGGCACCGGGGAGCTGTTTTTT. This codes for CASSQDTLAGTGELFF.

The chain combines TRBV5-1 with TRBJ2-3; TRBD1 is a possible D gene (6 bases). V shed 1 base and J shed 1 base, with 13 bases lying between them. The CDR3 consists of 16 residues. Per the germline V gene, CDR1 is SGHRS and CDR2 is YFSETQ. As DNA, the CDR3 is TGCGCCAGCAGCTTGTTTAAAGGGGGTGGCACAGATACGCAGTATTTT. Protein: CASSLFKGGGTDTQYF.

The chain carries TRBV6-5 and TRBJ2-1, with D possibly matching TRBD1 (6 bases). CDR3 size: 14 residues. The V end lost 6 bases, the J end lost 2 bases, and 11 bases lay between the germline ends. Germline V gives CDR1 MNHEY, CDR2 SVGAGI. CDR3 bases: TGTGCCAGCAGGTACAGGGCAGCCTACAATGAGCAGTTCTTC. Its protein is CASRYRAAYNEQFF.

This chain joins TRBV27 and TRBJ2-1, with D perhaps TRBD2 (5 bases). Deletions cut 7 bases from V and 6 bases from J, with 16 bases between. Germline CDR1 MNHEY, CDR2 SMNVEV (reference sequence). The CDR3 runs 14 residues. DNA of the CDR3: TGTGCCAGCATGGGCGGCCCCCGGGGCAATGAGCAGTTCTTC. It encodes CASMGGPRGNEQFF.

The chain joins TRBV7-9 to TRBJ1-3; D call uncertain. Trimming shortened V by 4 bases and J by 8 bases, and 24 bases separated the two germline ends. The CDR3 is 17 amino acids. CDR1 SEHNR and CDR2 FQNEAQ come from the germline V gene (reference sequence). Here the CDR3 reads CASSSPPAGPHGDTIYF. The DNA of the CDR3 is TGTGCCAGCAGCTCCCCCCCCGCAGGACCCCACGGGGACACCATATATTTT.

The sample holds a few counts of this clone. The gene calls are TRBV12-5 and TRBJ2-5; D uncertain. The germline CDR1 and CDR2 sequences are LGHNT and FRNRAP. Trimming took 2 bases from V and 6 from J, leaving 13 bases between them. CDR3 length equals 14 residues. Here the CDR3 DNA reads TGTGCTAGTGGTTTGCCCTATTTGAAAAAGACCCAGTACTTC. Translated, it gives CASGLPYLKKTQYF.

This clone turned up a few times. The rearrangement links TRBV13 to TRBJ1-4, with 7 bases that match TRBD1. The length of the CDR3 is 14 residues. V lost 6 bases, J lost 4 bases, and 5 bases stayed unmatched. Looked up from germline, CDR1 is PRHDT and CDR2 is FYEKMQ (reference sequence). CDR3 protein: CASRQGTVNEKLFF. The CDR3 nucleotides read TGTGCCAGCAGGCAGGGGACAGTTAATGAAAAACTGTTTTTT.

This clone was counted between two and nine times. This chain connects TRBV28 to TRBJ1-4; no definite D call. CDR3 size: 13 residues. V was pared by 3 bases and J by 10 bases, with 12 bases between. CDR1 MDHEN and CDR2 SYDVKM come from the germline V gene. The CDR3 sequence: CASSFDKHGKLFF. In DNA form, the CDR3 reads TGTGCCAGCAGTTTTGACAAGCACGGAAAACTGTTTTTT.

The V and J genes are TRBV12-5 and TRBJ2-1; a weak D match, TRBD1 (6 bases). CDR1 and CDR2 (germline): LGHNT, FRNRAP. Trimming stripped 7 bases from V and 4 bases from J, with 17 bases between. The CDR3 runs 15 residues. The CDR3 region has the DNA TGTGCTAGTGCCGGCGGACAGAAACAATACAATGAGCAGTTCTTC. Protein: CASAGGQKQYNEQFF.

V usage is TRBV5-4 and J usage is TRBJ2-6; perhaps TRBD2 as D (5 bases). Germline V gene sequence: CDR1 SGHNT, CDR2 YYREEE (reference sequence). V was cut by 4 bases and J by 0 bases, with 5 bases left in between. This CDR3 spans 14 amino acids. The CDR3 coding sequence is TGTGCCAGCAGCGGGAGCTCTGGGGCCAACGTCCTGACTTTC. Amino acid sequence: CASSGSSGANVLTF.

J is TRBJ1-1 and V is TRBV28; TRBD1 is a possible D gene (6 bases). Trimming stripped 6 bases from V and 4 bases from J, with 12 bases between. The germline V gene encodes CDR1 MDHEN and CDR2 SYDVKM. The CDR3 consists of 13 residues. In nucleotides, the CDR3 is TGTGCCAGCAGGGCACAGGGTGGCACTGAAGCTTTCTTT. Amino acids: CASRAQGGTEAFF.

The chain uses TRBV4-1 and TRBJ2-7; 9 bases map to TRBD1. Germline V gene sequence: CDR1 MGHRA, CDR2 YSYEKL. This CDR3 is built from 13 residues. The V and J ends lost 3 bases and 11 bases, in that order; junction bases with no gene match: 8. In nucleotides, the CDR3 is TGCGCCAGCAGCCAGTGGACAGGGGAGGGGGAGTACTTC. Its protein product is CASSQWTGEGEYF.

This rearrangement joins TRBV7-8 to TRBJ2-7, with D maybe TRBD1 (6 bases). Trimming removed 8 bases from V and 7 bases from J, with 15 bases in between. The CDR3 has 12 amino acids. CDR1 is SGHVS, CDR2 FQNEAQ, per germline. CDR3 DNA sequence: TGTGCCAGCGGGCAGGGGCCCGGTGAGCAGTACTTC. Translation gives CASGQGPGEQYF.

This clone was picked up a small number of times. V usage is TRBV6-1 and J usage is TRBJ2-4; D may correspond to TRBD1 or TRBD2 (5 bases each). The V and J ends lost 0 bases and 7 bases respectively, with 10 bases between them. Germline V CDR1 and CDR2: MNHNS, SASEGT. CDR3 length equals 14 residues. CDR3 bases: TGTGCCAGCAGTGAAGCTATGGGGGAGAACATTCAGTACTTC. Protein product: CASSEAMGENIQYF.

This clone was seen a few times. The rearrangement links TRBV4-1 to TRBJ1-2; perhaps TRBD1 as D (5 bases). The germline V and J ends were trimmed by 1 base and 8 bases, with 14 bases remaining between them. CDR1 is MGHRA, CDR2 YSYEKL, per germline. This CDR3 region has 14 residues. CDR3 sequence (DNA): TGCGCCAGCAGCCAAGCCCTCGGAGGGGAGGGCTACACCTTC. Encoded protein: CASSQALGGEGYTF.